This passage covers 28 T cell receptor beta chains from one sample sequenced in a study of shared clonotypes between healthy human individuals. TCRdb's copy holds only in-frame clones and misses some; the assay was immunoSEQ multiplex PCR. The sample shows under 2,500,000 clones, roughly 95% of them seen only once. The sequencing input was naive CD4+ T cells sorted from blood. Documented subset: CD45RA+ positively selected. The receptors derive from a man between 18 and 29 years old in good health.

In this sample, this clone turned up a few times. Within the sample, other DNA sequences also encode this same CDR3. The rearrangement uses TRBV5-4 and TRBJ1-1; unclear D gene. This CDR3 comprises 13 residues. Per germline, CDR1 SGHNT and CDR2 YYREEE (reference sequence). V dropped 2 bases and J dropped 1 base, with 6 bases sitting between them. The CDR3 nucleotides are TGTGCCAGCAGCTTCGACCGGAACACTGAAGCTTTCTTT. This encodes CASSFDRNTEAFF.

The genes are TRBV4-1 and TRBJ1-4, with TRBD1 matching 7 bases. The germline V gene has CDR1 MGHRA and CDR2 YSYEKL. The CDR3 totals 16 residues. V lost 4 bases, J lost 4 bases, and 9 bases stayed unmatched. Here the CDR3 DNA reads TGCGCCAGCAGCCGCGAGCAGGGGGGCATTAATGAAAAACTGTTTTTT. It encodes CASSREQGGINEKLFF.

The chain employs TRBV19 and TRBJ1-1, with D hard to call. Trimming shortened V by 5 bases and J by 1 base, and 8 bases separated the two germline ends. CDR3 length equals 13 residues. CDR1 LNHDA and CDR2 SQIVND come from the germline V gene (reference sequence). CDR3 coding DNA: TGTGCCAGTAGTTTACTAAAGAACACTGAAGCTTTCTTT. Protein sequence: CASSLLKNTEAFF.

J is TRBJ2-4 and V is TRBV5-8; D not resolved. V lost 4 bases and J 6 bases, leaving 14 bases between the germline ends. CDR3 length: 14 residues. The germline CDR1 and CDR2 sequences are SGHTS and YDEGEE. The CDR3, as DNA: TGTGCCAGCAGCCCGGTAAACGTTGGAAACATTCAGTACTTC. It encodes CASSPVNVGNIQYF.

V gene TRBV10-2 combines with J gene TRBJ2-3; D not resolved. V was shortened by 3 bases and J by 9 bases, with 13 bases between the two germline ends. Germline V CDR1 and CDR2: WSHSY, SAAADI. The CDR3 has 13 residues. CDR3 amino acids: CASSDSPEATQYF. The CDR3 DNA follows: TGCGCCAGCAGTGATAGTCCCGAGGCCACGCAGTATTTT.

CDR3 protein: CAWSVSGRSAEAFF. Written as DNA, the CDR3 is TGTGCCTGGAGTGTTTCAGGGCGAAGCGCTGAAGCTTTCTTT. This sequence joins TRBV30 and TRBJ1-1; possible D gene TRBD1, 5 bases. Trimming took off 0 bases at V and 6 bases at J, with 14 bases between the two ends. Germline CDR1 and CDR2: GTSNPN and SVGIG (reference sequence). CDR3 length: 14 amino acids.

With regard to this clone: Other DNA sequences in this sample translate to the same CDR3. This sequence joins TRBV27 and TRBJ2-7; 9 bases fit TRBD2. Germline assignment: CDR1 MNHEY and CDR2 SMNVEV (reference sequence). The CDR3 length is 14 residues. The V gene end was trimmed by 3 bases and the J gene end by 2 bases; junction bases not matched to a gene: 2. The CDR3 spells CASSLSGGPYEQYF. The CDR3 bases are TGTGCCAGCAGTTTGAGCGGGGGGCCCTACGAGCAGTACTTC.

The gene calls are TRBV20-1 and TRBJ2-7; D is uncertain. Germline V gives CDR1 DFQATT, CDR2 SNEGSKA (reference sequence). V lost 3 bases and J lost 5, with 8 bases in between. CDR3 length: 11 residues. The CDR3: CSASQVHEQYF. CDR3 nucleotide sequence: TGCAGTGCTAGTCAAGTACACGAGCAGTACTTC.

The rearrangement links TRBV18 to TRBJ1-1, with 8 bases lining up with TRBD1. J gave up 4 bases and V 2 bases, and 3 bases lay outside the gene matches. Germline V CDR1 and CDR2: KGHSH, LQKENI. CDR3 length equals 14 residues. CDR3 residues: CASSPFGTGTEAFF. Written as DNA, the CDR3 is TGTGCCAGCTCACCATTTGGGACAGGCACTGAAGCTTTCTTT.

The chain employs TRBV5-4 and TRBJ2-3; 15 bases line up with TRBD2. Germline values: CDR1 SGHNT, CDR2 YYREEE (reference sequence). The CDR3 contains 18 residues. V shed 4 bases and J 2 bases; nucleotides not matched to a gene: 8. CDR3 in DNA: TGTGCCAGCAGCCACGGGACTAGCGGGGGGCCAAACACAGATACGCAGTATTTT. This encodes CASSHGTSGGPNTDTQYF.

This chain uses TRBV28 with TRBJ2-7; D is possibly TRBD1 or TRBD2 (5 bases each). Trimming took 8 bases from V and 3 from J, leaving 14 bases between them. Germline V gene lookup returns CDR1 MDHEN and CDR2 SYDVKM. This CDR3 has 13 amino acids. The CDR3 reads CASGTYWGYEQYF. CDR3 coding DNA: TGTGCCAGCGGGACCTATTGGGGCTACGAGCAGTACTTC.

The V gene is TRBV4-3, the J gene TRBJ2-7, with no clear D. The V gene's germline CDR1 is LGHNA and CDR2 YSLEER. With 3 bases removed from V and 0 bases from J, the gap between germline ends came to 12 bases. The CDR3 extends over 15 amino acids. This CDR3 reads CASSQKRYSSYEQYF. The CDR3 region has the DNA TGCGCCAGCAGCCAGAAGAGGTACTCCTCCTACGAGCAGTACTTC.

The chain carries TRBV18 and TRBJ1-2; 9 bases are a match to TRBD1. The CDR3 sequence is 18 residues long. Unmatched junction bases numbered 16, after V lost 6 bases and J lost 2 bases. Germline CDR1 KGHSH, CDR2 LQKENI. The CDR3 DNA sequence: TGTGCCAGCTCGCACACGGGCGACAGGGGGGCGCTAAACTATGGCTACACCTTC. Residues: CASSHTGDRGALNYGYTF.

The chain is built from TRBV2 and TRBJ1-4, with D maybe TRBD1 (5 bases). This CDR3 contains 16 residues. Germline CDR1 is SNHLY and CDR2 is FYNNEI. V lost 4 bases to trimming and J lost 7 bases, with 19 bases between them. CDR3 region: CASSALGTPWGEKLFF. The DNA of the CDR3 is TGTGCCAGCAGTGCCCTCGGGACTCCCTGGGGTGAAAAACTGTTTTTT.

The chain joins TRBV2 to TRBJ2-7; 8 bases match TRBD2. The J segment lost 3 bases and the V segment lost 5 bases, leaving 6 bases of the junction unmatched. This CDR3 has 14 residues. Germline CDR1 reads SNHLY; CDR2 reads FYNNEI. The CDR3 here is CASSPAGVHYEQYF. For the CDR3, the DNA is TGTGCCAGCAGTCCAGCGGGAGTACACTACGAGCAGTACTTC.

The V and J genes are TRBV5-1 and TRBJ2-6; D is unresolved. In germline, CDR1 is SGHRS, CDR2 YFSETQ. The CDR3 covers 15 residues. V lost 6 bases to trimming and J lost 4 bases, with 14 bases between them. The CDR3: CASTLTVLGANVLTF. The CDR3 bases are TGCGCCAGCACTCTCACCGTTCTGGGGGCCAACGTCCTGACTTTC. The full variable domain, rest sourced from reference TRBV5-1 and TRBJ2-6, is KAGVTQTPRYLIKTRGQQVTLSCSPISGHRSVSWYQQTPGQGLQFLFEYFSETQRNKGNFPGRFSGRQFSNSRSEMNVSTLELGDSALYLCASTLTVLGANVLTFGAGSRLTVL.

V and J are TRBV6-6 and TRBJ2-2; 7 nucleotides line up with TRBD2. V lost 4 bases to trimming and J lost 7 bases; unmatched junction nucleotides: 3. The CDR3 is 13 residues long. Germline loops: CDR1 MNHNY, CDR2 SVGAGI (reference sequence). This CDR3 is CASSSGEGGELFF. The DNA for the CDR3 is TGTGCCAGCAGTTCGGGGGAGGGCGGGGAGCTGTTTTTT.

This chain connects TRBV5-6 to TRBJ1-6; D may be TRBD1 (6 bases). Trimming pared 0 bases from V and 6 bases from J, leaving 10 bases between. This CDR3 has 15 residues. CDR1 and CDR2 from the germline V gene are SGHDT and YYEEEE. The CDR3 region has the DNA TGTGCCAGCAGCTTGGATAAGGGGGTTAATTCACCCCTCCACTTT. It codes for CASSLDKGVNSPLHF.

As to this clone: This specimen includes other DNA sequences encoding the same CDR3. This chain uses TRBV11-2 with TRBJ2-2, with TRBD2 as a possible D gene (5 bases). The CDR3 sequence is 12 residues long. V was trimmed by 1 base and J by 9 bases, leaving 6 bases between them. The germline gives CDR1 SGHAT, CDR2 FQNNGV. CDR3 nucleotide sequence: TGTGCCAGCAGCTTAGGGAGGTGGGAGCTGTTTTTT. It codes for CASSLGRWELFF.

Regarding this clone: The same CDR3 also results from other DNA sequences found in this sample. J is TRBJ1-2 and V is TRBV29-1; D remains ambiguous. Germline V lookup: CDR1 SQVTM, CDR2 ANQGSEA. The CDR3 is 13 amino acids. V gave up 0 bases and J gave up 8 bases, with 13 bases separating them. The CDR3 DNA follows: TGCAGCGTTGAAGATCTTAAGGGTGGGGGCTACACCTTC. Translating gives CSVEDLKGGGYTF. The complete variable domain, with remaining parts taken from reference TRBV29-1 and TRBJ1-2, reads SAVISQKPSRDICQRGTSLTIQCQVDSQVTMMFWYRQQPGQSLTLIATANQGSEATYESGFVIDKFPISRPNLTFSTLTVSNMSPEDSSIYLCSVEDLKGGGYTFGSGTRLTVV.

The chain has TRBV5-1 and TRBJ1-4; TRBD1 might be the D (5 bases). The CDR3 extends over 16 amino acids. The V and J ends lost 3 bases and 0 bases respectively, with 12 bases between them. The germline V gene encodes CDR1 SGHRS and CDR2 YFSETQ. The CDR3 loop reads CASSSGGSATNEKLFF. The CDR3, as DNA: TGCGCCAGCAGCTCGGGGGGTTCCGCAACTAATGAAAAACTGTTTTTT.

The chain couples TRBV10-2 to TRBJ2-7, with 10 bases fitting TRBD1. V shed 8 bases and J 2 bases; nucleotides not matched to a gene: 15. From germline, CDR1 is WSHSY and CDR2 SAAADI. The CDR3 spans 17 residues. CDR3 DNA: TGCGCCAGCCGGCGGACCCCGGGACAGGGGATACCCTACGAGCAGTACTTC. It codes for CASRRTPGQGIPYEQYF.

The chain recombines TRBV5-1 with TRBJ1-6; weak D call: TRBD1 (5 bases). Germline V gene lookup returns CDR1 SGHRS and CDR2 YFSETQ. The CDR3 is made up of 16 amino acids. The ends were cut back, 3 bases at V and 6 bases at J, with 16 bases in the middle. In DNA, the CDR3 is TGCGCCAGCAGCTCAGGTGGCCGGGGCCCTAATTCACCCCTCCACTTT. This sequence encodes CASSSGGRGPNSPLHF.

The chain combines TRBV25-1 with TRBJ2-3; TRBD2 is a possible D gene (6 bases). Germline CDR1 is MGHDK and CDR2 is SYGVNS. The germline V and J ends were trimmed by 5 bases and 3 bases, with 15 bases remaining between them. The CDR3 contains 15 residues. The CDR3 loop is CASSRTGALTDTQYF. The CDR3 DNA reads TGTGCCAGCAGTCGGACGGGAGCCTTAACAGATACGCAGTATTTT. Filled out from reference TRBV25-1 and TRBJ2-3, the complete variable domain reads EADIYQTPRYLVIGTGKKITLECSQTMGHDKMYWYQQDPGMELHLIHYSYGVNSTEKGDLSSESTVSRIRTEHFPLTLESARPSHTSQYLCASSRTGALTDTQYFGPGTRLTVL.

The rearrangement links TRBV7-9 to TRBJ2-1, with 11 positions matching TRBD2. V lost 1 base to trimming and J lost 5 bases; unmatched junction nucleotides: 7. This CDR3 is 17 amino acids long. The V gene's germline CDR1 is SEHNR and CDR2 FQNEAQ (reference sequence). CDR3 sequence (DNA): TGTGCCAGCAGCTTAGGGGCTAGCGGGAGGTTGGACAATGAGCAGTTCTTC. Translating gives CASSLGASGRLDNEQFF.

This chain links TRBV11-3 with TRBJ2-3, with unresolved D. The V gene lost 5 bases and the J gene lost 0 bases, with 9 bases spanning the gap. Germline V gene sequence: CDR1 SGHNT, CDR2 YENEEA. The CDR3 totals 14 residues. The CDR3 is CASSPGSSTDTQYF. In DNA, the CDR3 is TGTGCCAGCAGCCCAGGCTCTAGCACAGATACGCAGTATTTT.

Comments on this clone: The identical CDR3 is also encoded by other nucleotide sequences in the sample. J is TRBJ2-3 and V is TRBV5-1; TRBD2 matches at 9 bases. Per the germline V gene, CDR1 is SGHRS and CDR2 is YFSETQ. CDR3 size: 14 residues. The V gene end was trimmed by 4 bases and the J gene end by 4 bases; junction bases not matched to a gene: 4. Here the CDR3 reads CASSLGLAPDTQYF. As DNA, the CDR3 is TGCGCCAGCAGCCTAGGACTAGCGCCAGATACGCAGTATTTT.

This chain uses TRBV29-1 with TRBJ2-1; D tentatively reads TRBD1 or TRBD2 (5 bases each). Germline assignment: CDR1 SQVTM and CDR2 ANQGSEA. There are 13 residues in the CDR3. Trimming took off 5 bases at V and 7 bases at J, with 15 bases between the two ends. CDR3 amino acids: CSVTGTLWNEQFF. CDR3 DNA sequence: TGCAGCGTTACCGGGACCCTGTGGAATGAGCAGTTCTTC.